This passage covers 18 T cell receptor beta chains from one sample sequenced in a study of Ad26.COV2.S vaccination and SARS-CoV-2 variants. Treatment meaning: some 20 received Ad26.COV2.S at low or high dose, single or two shots; 5 received placebo; per-sample allocation not given. On day 63 after the first injection, vaccine and placebo recipients gave samples. The repertoire was sequenced with immunoSEQ multiplex PCR; TCRdb's copy has only in-frame clones and lacks some. The sample consists of fewer than 900,000 clones, around 90% of them appearing once. Material: peripheral blood, obtained in a trial of Ad26.COV2.S vaccine versus placebo. Every receptor here comes from a person aged 18-60 years who received the Ad26.COV2.S COVID-19 vaccine or a placebo.

The rearrangement links TRBV9 to TRBJ2-3; 11 bases are a match to TRBD2. The CDR3 spans 17 residues. V trimming: 0 bases; J trimming: 2 bases; junction bases outside the gene matches: 5. CDR1 and CDR2 from the germline V gene are SGDLS and YYNGEE. The CDR3 reads CASSVGLAGSTTDTQYF. DNA for the CDR3: TGTGCCAGCAGCGTAGGACTAGCGGGAAGTACCACAGATACGCAGTATTTT.

This clone was seen only once. This chain connects TRBV15 to TRBJ2-7; 7 positions agree with TRBD1. Losses at the gene ends were 1 base for V and 0 bases for J; bases not matched to a gene: 3. CDR1 LNHNV and CDR2 YYDKDF come from the germline V gene (reference sequence). The CDR3 is 15 residues long. CDR3 protein: CATSRAGGSSYEQYF. In DNA form, the CDR3 reads TGTGCCACCAGCAGAGCAGGGGGAAGCTCCTACGAGCAGTACTTC.

This sequence joins TRBV12-3 or TRBV12-4 and TRBJ1-3; D is undetermined. The ends were cut back, 3 bases at V and 3 bases at J, with 6 bases in the middle. This CDR3 is 13 amino acids long. The CDR3 reads CASSFGDGNTIYF. In DNA form, the CDR3 reads TGTGCCAGCAGTTTTGGCGATGGAAACACCATATATTTT.

The DNA of the CDR3 is TGTGCCAGCAGCCTCTCCGCAGGGGCCAGAGATACGCAGTATTTT. Protein sequence: CASSLSAGARDTQYF. The J gene is TRBJ2-3, the V gene TRBV3-1 (or the pseudogene TRBV3-2); the D gene is possibly TRBD1 (6 bases). The V gene lost 4 bases and the J gene lost 5 bases, with 16 bases spanning the gap. This CDR3 is 15 amino acids long. Germline V lookup: CDR1 LGHDT, CDR2 YNNKEL (reference sequence).

The chain recombines TRBV4-2 with TRBJ2-2, with 7 bases identical to TRBD2. The V segment lost 1 base and the J segment 10 bases; nucleotides outside the gene matches: 15. This CDR3 has 17 residues. Germline-derived CDR1 and CDR2 are LGHNA and YNFKEQ. CDR3 in DNA: TGTGCCAGCAGCCAAGGCCTTCTAGCGGACTCCCTTAAGGAGCTGTTTTTT. Its translation is CASSQGLLADSLKELFF.

This sequence joins TRBV11-2 and TRBJ2-7, with 9 bases that match TRBD2. The CDR3 sequence is 13 residues long. CDR1 and CDR2 from the germline V gene are SGHAT and FQNNGV. V shed 5 bases, J shed 6 bases, and the junction held 5 bases outside the gene matches. CDR3 bases: TGTGCCAGCAGCACCATACTAGCGGGCGAGCAGTACTTC. It is translated as CASSTILAGEQYF. Drawing the rest from reference TRBV11-2 and TRBJ2-7, the complete variable domain is EAGVAQSPRYKIIEKRQSVAFWCNPISGHATLYWYQQILGQGPKLLIQFQNNGVVDDSQLPKDRFSAERLKGVDSTLKIQPAKLEDSAVYLCASSTILAGEQYFGPGTRLTVT.

Comments on this clone: The same CDR3 can be traced to other DNA sequences in this sample. The V call is TRBV18, the J call TRBJ2-5; D is perhaps TRBD2 (5 bases). Looked up from germline, CDR1 is KGHSH and CDR2 is LQKENI. Trimming took 3 bases from V and 1 from J, leaving 9 bases between them. This CDR3 has 14 residues. This chain's CDR3 is CASSPPSGQETQYF. The CDR3 nucleotides read TGTGCCAGCTCACCCCCAAGCGGCCAAGAGACCCAGTACTTC.

This clone was counted ten times or more. The rearrangement joins TRBV15 to TRBJ1-1, with a tentative D call TRBD1 (6 bases). Germline V lookup: CDR1 LNHNV, CDR2 YYDKDF (reference sequence). The ends were cut back, 4 bases at V and 3 bases at J, with 12 bases in the middle. This CDR3 has 14 amino acids. In DNA form, the CDR3 reads TGTGCCACCAGCATTTACAGGGAATACACTGAAGCTTTCTTT. It specifies CATSIYREYTEAFF.

This chain joins TRBV2 and TRBJ2-5, with D maybe TRBD2 (6 bases). V was pared by 5 bases and J by 4 bases, with 11 bases between. Per the germline V gene, CDR1 is SNHLY and CDR2 is FYNNEI. The CDR3 totals 13 residues. In nucleotides, the CDR3 is TGTGCCAGCAGTCGAGGGCGGGGAGAGACCCAGTACTTC. This codes for CASSRGRGETQYF.

This chain links TRBV4-2 with TRBJ2-3; D might be TRBD2 (6 bases). The V end lost 8 bases, the J end lost 3 bases, and 21 bases lay between the germline ends. There are 16 residues in the CDR3. The germline V gene encodes CDR1 LGHNA and CDR2 YNFKEQ. CDR3 sequence reads: CASSSVVSGDTDTQYF. CDR3 in DNA: TGTGCCAGCTCAAGCGTGGTCTCGGGGGATACAGATACGCAGTATTTT.

The rearrangement links TRBV18 to TRBJ2-1; D unclear. V was pared by 2 bases and J by 7 bases, with 6 bases between. The CDR3 runs to 12 residues. Germline lookup yields CDR1 KGHSH and CDR2 LQKENI. The CDR3 sequence is CASSPSPNEQFF. For the CDR3, the DNA is TGTGCCAGCTCACCATCGCCTAATGAGCAGTTCTTC.

This chain connects TRBV25-1 to TRBJ2-6, with no clear D. Per germline, CDR1 MGHDK and CDR2 SYGVNS. This CDR3 is 14 amino acids long. V lost 3 bases and J 0 bases, leaving 3 bases between the germline ends. The CDR3 is CASSDSSGANVLTF. CDR3 bases: TGTGCCAGCAGTGACAGCTCTGGGGCCAACGTCCTGACTTTC.

The chain employs TRBV11-2 and TRBJ2-5; weak D call: TRBD2 (5 bases). Trimming shortened V by 1 base and J by 1 base, and 7 bases separated the two germline ends. In germline, CDR1 is SGHAT, CDR2 FQNNGV. The length of the CDR3 is 14 residues. CDR3 region: CASSLGLIQETQYF. The CDR3 nucleotides are TGTGCCAGCAGCTTAGGACTAATCCAAGAGACCCAGTACTTC.

CDR3 DNA sequence: TGTGCCAGCAGTTCGGGGACCTCCTCCTACGAGCAGTACTTC. Its protein product is CASSSGTSSYEQYF. The chain employs TRBV27 and TRBJ2-7; perhaps D is TRBD1 or TRBD2 (5 bases each). The CDR3 loop spans 14 amino acids. V lost 4 bases and J 0 bases, leaving 10 bases between the germline ends. Germline CDR1 and CDR2: MNHEY and SMNVEV (reference sequence).

V gene TRBV18 combines with J gene TRBJ1-2; TRBD1 agrees at 10 bases. The V gene end was trimmed by 0 bases and the J gene end by 7 bases; junction bases not matched to a gene: 8. This CDR3 is 16 amino acids long. Germline assignment: CDR1 KGHSH and CDR2 LQKENI. The CDR3 nucleotides read TGTGCCAGCTCACCACCATCGGACAGGGGGTTGGCTGGCTACACCTTC. Residues: CASSPPSDRGLAGYTF.

The chain uses TRBV5-1 and TRBJ2-2; weak D call: TRBD1 (5 bases). The germline V gene has CDR1 SGHRS and CDR2 YFSETQ. Trimming cost V 0 bases and J 1 base, with 7 bases left between them. The CDR3 is made up of 15 amino acids. CDR3 region: CASSLGDRNTGELFF. The CDR3 DNA reads as TGCGCCAGCAGCTTGGGCGACAGGAACACCGGGGAGCTGTTTTTT.

This chain links TRBV12-3 or TRBV12-4 with TRBJ1-5; tentatively, D is TRBD1 (6 bases). CDR3 length: 13 amino acids. V lost 3 bases to trimming and J lost 7 bases, with 10 bases between them. The CDR3 loop reads CASSFGGAQPQHF. CDR3 nucleotides: TGTGCCAGCAGTTTCGGGGGCGCCCAGCCCCAGCATTTT.

V gene TRBV7-6 combines with J gene TRBJ2-5; D gene ambiguous. Germline values: CDR1 SGHVS, CDR2 FNYEAQ. V lost 1 base and J lost 1, with 13 bases in between. The CDR3 covers 16 residues. The CDR3 nucleotides are TGTGCCAGCAGCTTAGGAGGAAATAGGCCCCAAGAGACCCAGTACTTC. It yields the protein CASSLGGNRPQETQYF.